This T cell receptor (beta chain) originates from a study of T cell repertoires in aging, cancer and after chemotherapy. The CDR3 spans 13 residues. V lost 5 bases and J lost 2, with 9 bases in between. Peripheral blood genomic DNA, not sorted cells or RNA, was the template. This clonotype is classed as medium-sized (0.01 to 0.1%). A mixed TRB-A/B primer pool amplified rearranged TRB by multiplex touch-down PCR. Via MiXCR, TCRdb re-called the multiplex PCR reads, giving one row per CDR3 protein. Of just under 2,500 distinct CDR3 sequences detected, approximately 24% appear once; the ten largest clones hold 10% to 15%.

The chain employs TRBV12-3 or TRBV12-4 and TRBJ2-5; D remains unclear. The TCR comes from a human donor in good health. Sequencing was done on a sample of blood. As DNA, the CDR3 is TGTGCCAGCAGTCCCACCCCTCAAGAGACCCAGTACTTC. Its translation is CASSPTPQETQYF.